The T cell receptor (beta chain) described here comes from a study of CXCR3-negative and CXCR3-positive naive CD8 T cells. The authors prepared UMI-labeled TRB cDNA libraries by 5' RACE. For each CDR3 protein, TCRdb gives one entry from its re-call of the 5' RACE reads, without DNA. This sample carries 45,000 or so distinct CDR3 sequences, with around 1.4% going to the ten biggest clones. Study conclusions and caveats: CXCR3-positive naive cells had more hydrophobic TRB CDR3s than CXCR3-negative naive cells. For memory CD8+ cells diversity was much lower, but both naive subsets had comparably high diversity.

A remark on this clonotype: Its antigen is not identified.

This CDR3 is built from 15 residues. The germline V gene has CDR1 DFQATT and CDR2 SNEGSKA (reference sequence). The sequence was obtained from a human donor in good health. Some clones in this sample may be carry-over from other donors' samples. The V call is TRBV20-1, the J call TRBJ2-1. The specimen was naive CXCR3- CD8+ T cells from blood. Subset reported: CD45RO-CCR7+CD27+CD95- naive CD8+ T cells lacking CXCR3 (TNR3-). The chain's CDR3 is CSAPLGRYAYNEQFF.